What follows are 21 T cell receptor beta chains derived from one specimen sequenced in a study of blood T cell repertoires in COVID-19. Here immunoSEQ multiplex PCR was the method, and the copy in TCRdb shows in-frame clones only, minus some. The table lists about 90,000 clones, approximately 92% of them singletons, with roughly 5.9% in the top ten. Sequenced material: peripheral blood. The source is a woman aged 60 to 75 with active COVID-19.

V and J are TRBV4-2 and TRBJ2-7; 10 bases are a match to TRBD2. Germline CDR1 and CDR2: LGHNA and YNFKEQ. The CDR3 spans 16 residues. Trimming cost V 0 bases and J 1 base; bases outside gene matches: 3. DNA for the CDR3: TGTGCCAGCAGCCAAGATGGGACTAGCGCTTCCTACGAGCAGTACTTC. Translating gives CASSQDGTSASYEQYF.

The genes are TRBV3-1 (or the pseudogene TRBV3-2) and TRBJ1-6; TRBD1 is a possible D gene (6 bases). The CDR3 runs 13 residues. CDR1 and CDR2 from the germline V gene are LGHDT and YNNKEL (reference sequence). V lost 0 bases to trimming and J lost 9 bases, with 6 bases between them. The CDR3 nucleotides are TGTGCCAGCAGCCAAGACAGGGGTTCACCCCTCCACTTT. Amino acids: CASSQDRGSPLHF.

The chain combines TRBV5-5 with TRBJ1-3; tentatively, D is TRBD1 (5 bases). V lost 3 bases to trimming and J lost 2 bases, with 15 bases between them. Germline lookup yields CDR1 SGHKS and CDR2 YYEKEE (reference sequence). This CDR3 comprises 16 residues. The CDR3 region has the DNA TGTGCCAGCAGCTCACTTTCGGGGGAGACTGGAAACACCATATATTTT. Translating it yields CASSSLSGETGNTIYF.

This clone was detected a few times. This chain connects TRBV5-1 to TRBJ1-2, with TRBD1 identical over 10 bases. V shed 4 bases, J shed 6 bases, and the junction held 6 bases outside the gene matches. CDR1 is SGHRS and CDR2 is YFSETQ in the germline V gene. CDR3 size: 14 residues. CDR3 in amino acids: CASSAWTGGNGYTF. CDR3 DNA sequence: TGCGCCAGCAGCGCCTGGACAGGGGGGAATGGCTACACCTTC.

The chain couples TRBV11-2 to TRBJ2-2; 8 bases are shared with TRBD2. V shed 6 bases and J 0 bases; nucleotides not matched to a gene: 3. The CDR3 has 15 residues. Germline V gene data show CDR1 as SGHAT and CDR2 as FQNNGV. As DNA, the CDR3 is TGTGCCAGCAGACATAGCGGGACGAACACCGGGGAGCTGTTTTTT. Its translation: CASRHSGTNTGELFF.

The chain couples TRBV6-4 to TRBJ1-3; D is uncertain. This CDR3 region has 19 residues. The germline V and J ends were trimmed by 6 bases and 0 bases, with 24 bases remaining between them. Germline CDR1 and CDR2: MRHNA and SNTAGT. DNA of the CDR3: TGTGCCAGCAGACCGAACCGGGTCCCCCCCGTGAGCTCTGGAAACACCATATATTTT. Protein: CASRPNRVPPVSSGNTIYF.

This sequence joins TRBV7-3 and TRBJ2-1; TRBD2 matches 15 bases. Germline loops: CDR1 SGHTA, CDR2 FQGTGA. Trimming cost V 2 bases and J 6 bases; bases outside gene matches: 8. The CDR3 is 18 residues long. The CDR3 DNA is TGTGCCAGCAGCTTAGGGACTAGCGGGAGGTCTCGGAGCAATGAGCAGTTCTTC. Encoded protein: CASSLGTSGRSRSNEQFF.

V is TRBV7-8 and J is TRBJ2-2; D is undetermined. Trimming pared 1 base from V and 1 base from J, leaving 10 bases between. The CDR3 totals 16 residues. Germline-derived CDR1 and CDR2 are SGHVS and FQNEAQ. The CDR3 nucleotides are TGTGCCAGCAGCTTAGAGGTTGGAGAGAACACCGGGGAGCTGTTTTTT. This encodes CASSLEVGENTGELFF. The whole variable domain, filled in from reference TRBV7-8 and TRBJ2-2, reads GAGVSQSPRYKVAKRGQDVALRCDPISGHVSLFWYQQALGQGPEFLTYFQNEAQLDKSGLPSDRFFAERPEGSVSTLKIQRTQQEDSAVYLCASSLEVGENTGELFFGEGSRLTVL.

J is TRBJ1-1 and V is TRBV7-9; no firm D call. The V end was cut by 5 bases, the J end by 5 bases, with 12 bases between. The germline CDR1 and CDR2 sequences are SEHNR and FQNEAQ (reference sequence). The CDR3 covers 13 residues. The CDR3, as DNA: TGTGCCAGCAGCCGGGTCGCTCGTACTGAAGCTTTCTTT. Its translation: CASSRVARTEAFF.

This clone appeared once. The gene calls are TRBV12-3 or TRBV12-4 and TRBJ2-2, with a tentative D call TRBD2 (6 bases). V was cut by 5 bases and J by 8 bases, with 9 bases left in between. CDR3 size: 12 residues. The DNA for the CDR3 is TGTGCCAGCAGTCCGGGAGCGGGGGAGCTGTTTTTT. This gives the protein CASSPGAGELFF.

This clone was observed a single time. The J gene is TRBJ2-6, the V gene TRBV9, with D uncertain. The germline CDR1 and CDR2 sequences are SGDLS and YYNGEE. The CDR3 has 16 residues. V gave up 0 bases and J gave up 0 bases, with 7 bases separating them. The CDR3 protein is CASSVAQNSGANVLTF. In DNA, the CDR3 is TGTGCCAGCAGCGTAGCCCAGAACTCTGGGGCCAACGTCCTGACTTTC.

The CDR3 loop is CATSDTRRNYGYTF. CDR3 nucleotide sequence: TGTGCCACCAGTGACACAAGAAGAAACTATGGCTACACCTTC. V gene TRBV24-1 combines with J gene TRBJ1-2; D is undetermined. Trimming left V 4 bases short and J 2 bases short, with 10 bases between. Germline CDR1 and CDR2: KGHDR and SFDVKD. The CDR3 is made up of 14 amino acids.

For this clone: This same CDR3 is encoded by further DNA sequences in the sample. The chain carries TRBV28 and TRBJ2-1, with 7 bases matching TRBD2. This CDR3 is built from 15 residues. Germline assignment: CDR1 MDHEN and CDR2 SYDVKM. The V and J ends lost 7 bases and 6 bases, in that order; junction bases with no gene match: 12. CDR3 nucleotides: TGTGCCAGCACGGGTGGGGGGGACGGGTTCAATGAGCAGTTCTTC. Amino acids: CASTGGGDGFNEQFF.

The genes are TRBV2 and TRBJ1-2, with D maybe TRBD1 (6 bases). The CDR3 has 13 residues. V lost 8 bases and J 8 bases, leaving 18 bases between the germline ends. Germline CDR1 SNHLY, CDR2 FYNNEI. CDR3 residues: CASRKTGFGGYTF. Written as DNA, the CDR3 is TGTGCCAGCCGAAAAACAGGGTTCGGAGGCTACACCTTC.

The sample holds a few counts of this clone. This chain joins TRBV6-5 and TRBJ1-5; perhaps TRBD1 as D (5 bases). Germline V CDR1 and CDR2: MNHEY, SVGAGI. This CDR3 region has 13 residues. Trimming took 4 bases from V and 2 from J, leaving 6 bases between them. Written as DNA, the CDR3 is TGTGCCAGCAGTTCGGGGGGCAATCAGCCCCAGCATTTT. Translation gives CASSSGGNQPQHF.

The chain uses TRBV2 and TRBJ2-3, with a possible D match to TRBD2 (6 bases). Trimming took off 5 bases at V and 0 bases at J, with 12 bases between the two ends. The germline V gene encodes CDR1 SNHLY and CDR2 FYNNEI. The CDR3 is made up of 15 amino acids. CDR3 sequence (DNA): TGTGCCAGCAGTAGGGGCGGGGCTAGCACAGATACGCAGTATTTT. Encoded protein: CASSRGGASTDTQYF.

This chain uses TRBV30 with TRBJ2-7; 14 bases line up with TRBD2. In germline, CDR1 is GTSNPN, CDR2 SVGIG (reference sequence). The J segment lost 0 bases and the V segment lost 7 bases, leaving 5 bases of the junction unmatched. CDR3 length: 15 amino acids. The CDR3 coding sequence is TGTGCCTCGTCCGGGACTAGCGGGAGCTCCTACGAGCAGTACTTC. Its protein product is CASSGTSGSSYEQYF.

The chain carries TRBV7-2 and TRBJ1-2; D gene unclear. Trimming took off 1 base at V and 2 bases at J, with 5 bases between the two ends. This CDR3 is built from 13 residues. Germline CDR1 reads SGHTA; CDR2 reads FQGNSA. CDR3 in amino acids: CASSLDGNYGYTF. The CDR3 DNA reads TGTGCCAGCAGCTTAGACGGGAACTATGGCTACACCTTC.

The chain combines TRBV7-2 with TRBJ2-1; 10 bases align to TRBD2. After removal of 1 base from V and 9 bases from J, the junction contained 6 bases not matched to a gene. The CDR3 is 15 residues long. CDR1 and CDR2 (germline): SGHTA, FQGNSA. The DNA of the CDR3 is TGTGCCAGCAGCTTAGAAGGGACTAGCGCTGTTGAGCAGTTCTTC. This sequence encodes CASSLEGTSAVEQFF.

J is TRBJ2-1 and V is TRBV27; D remains unclear. The germline V gene encodes CDR1 MNHEY and CDR2 SMNVEV (reference sequence). The CDR3 consists of 13 residues. Trimming stripped 3 bases from V and 4 bases from J, with 7 bases between. The CDR3 coding sequence is TGTGCCAGCAGTTTTGGAGCTTACAATGAGCAGTTCTTC. It translates to CASSFGAYNEQFF.

V is TRBV6-2 or TRBV6-3 and J is TRBJ2-3; 9 nucleotides line up with TRBD2. V shed 5 bases, J shed 1 base, and the junction held 7 bases outside the gene matches. The germline CDR1 and CDR2 sequences are MNHEY and SVGEGT. CDR3 length: 16 residues. The CDR3 coding sequence is TGTGCCAGCAGTACCTCTAGCGGGATTGGCACAGATACGCAGTATTTT. Translating gives CASSTSSGIGTDTQYF.